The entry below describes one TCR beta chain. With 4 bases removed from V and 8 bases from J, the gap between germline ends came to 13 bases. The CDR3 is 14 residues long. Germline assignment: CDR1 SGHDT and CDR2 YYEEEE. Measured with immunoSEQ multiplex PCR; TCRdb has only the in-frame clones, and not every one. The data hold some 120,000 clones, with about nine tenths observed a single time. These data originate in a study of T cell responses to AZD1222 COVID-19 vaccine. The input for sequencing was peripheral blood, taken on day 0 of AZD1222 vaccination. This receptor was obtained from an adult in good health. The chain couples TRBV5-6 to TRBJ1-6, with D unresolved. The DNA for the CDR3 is TGTGCCAGCAGCGGTGGCCTGGGTTATTCACCCCTCCACTTT. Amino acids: CASSGGLGYSPLHF.